This T cell receptor beta chain was observed in a study of T cell responses to AZD1222 COVID-19 vaccine (dated by TCRdb to the early 2020s). Regarding the research as a whole: AZD1222 recipients whose second dose came at about 4 weeks and those whose second dose came at about 12 weeks were combined into one group, since spike-specific TCR depth and breadth did not differ between the two schedules. A total of 233 trial participants underwent TCR sequencing, of whom some 210 received two doses of AZD1222 and about 25 received two doses of the MenACWY control vaccine. Trial participants were enrolled by age into subgroups of 18-55, 56-69 and 70-plus years, and about 150, 27 and 61 TCR-sequenced participants, respectively, were included in these subgroups.

The study at large found these results: Nearly half of unique spike-specific TCRs reportedly recognized epitopes outside regions mutated in the B.1.351 and B.1.1.7 variants. Conclusions about previously exposed vaccinees are limited, since just a handful of AZD1222 recipients were seropositive for SARS-CoV-2 at baseline. No day 14 peak-response samples were available, so repertoires were characterized only after the peak T cell response. Spike-specific TCR breadth and depth rose significantly after two AZD1222 doses compared with day 0 and with MenACWY recipients. In the small 56-69-year group, the increase in depth fell short of significance, most likely because of low power. Most participants were white British and females outnumbered males, and the authors suggested that clonal diversity may have been underestimated. CD4 TCRs associated with the vaccine covered the entire spike protein, and the dominant responses were in regions 160-218 and 743-854.

Explained via the paper, the time point label denotes: baseline before first vaccination. Vaccinee samples were obtained from the UK trials COV001 and COV002, which included a single-blind randomized controlled phase 2/3 trial of AZD1222 (ChAdOx1 nCoV-19) in healthy adults. For TCRbeta chain sequencing, PBMC samples were collected from trial participants at day 0 and at day 28 after the second dose. The CDR3 regions of human TCRbeta chains were subjected to immunosequencing. The authors' analysis ran thus. Repertoire TCRs were matched against a reference library of SARS-CoV-2-specific TCRs generated with the MIRA antigen-specificity platform. Breadth meant the fraction of unique TCRs that were SARS-CoV-2-associated, whereas depth meant the fraction of total T cells that were SARS-CoV-2-associated. Using the MIRA data, each spike-specific TCR was assigned both to the spike region to which the TCR was reactive and to a CD4 or CD8 class. Log10-transformed breadth and depth values were compared by one-way ANOVA with Sidak's multiple comparisons tests. As stored in TCRdb, this immuneACCESS dataset retains in-frame rearrangements with V and J assigned. A fraction of the clones does not appear; measured against another copy, unresolved V genes explain less than half of the discrepancy, and the remainder lacks a known reason. D and trimming come from the DNA, and the V and J calls and clone size come from that table. For this sample there are more than 150,000 clones; 85% to 90% appear just once. The ten biggest clones cover 6.1% of the sample.

This clone was recorded a few times. The clone's antigen remains unknown. Base qualities were left out, and no much larger clone turns up one base away. CDR1 and CDR2 (SNHLY, FYNNEI) derive from the germline V gene. Its CDR3 holds 13 amino acids, cysteine through phenylalanine. The read is trimmed to its CDR3 DNA, 39 bases read in frame from base 1. Cut back by 6 bases and 5 bases, the V and J ends lie 11 bases apart. The V gene is TRBV2 and the J gene is TRBJ1-5, with TRBD1 perhaps the D gene, on 6 matching bases. Material: peripheral blood, obtained on day 0 of AZD1222 vaccination. This sequence originates from an adult in good health. The bases read TGTGCCAGCAGCTCAGGGGCCCATCAGCCCCAGCATTTT. Its translation reads: CASSSGAHQPQHF. With all but the CDR3 taken from the reference TRBV2 and TRBJ1-5 genes, the full variable domain is: EPEVTQTPSHQVTQMGQEVILRCVPISNHLYFYWYRQILGQKVEFLVSFYNNEISEKSEIFDDQFSVERPDGSNFTLKIRSTKLEDSAMYFCASSSGAHQPQHFGDGTRLSIL.